This T cell receptor beta chain came from a study of T cell responses to AZD1222 COVID-19 vaccine (dated by TCRdb to about 2021). Regarding the study in general: Because spike-specific TCR depth and breadth did not differ between the two schedules, AZD1222 recipients who got a second dose at roughly 4 weeks were pooled with those who got a second dose at roughly 12 weeks. A total of more than 230 trial participants underwent TCR sequencing, of whom roughly 210 had received two doses of AZD1222 and some 26 had received two doses of the MenACWY control vaccine. Trial participants were enrolled by age into 18-55, 56-69 and 70-plus year subgroups, with about 150, 27 and 61 TCR-sequenced participants respectively. Points the paper makes about the study in general: Conclusions about previously exposed vaccinees were limited because only 6 or 7 AZD1222 recipients were SARS-CoV-2 seropositive at baseline. Because no samples from the day 14 peak response were available, repertoires could be characterized only after the peak T cell response. Spike-specific TCR breadth and depth rose significantly after two AZD1222 doses compared with day 0 and with MenACWY recipients. CD4 TCRs associated with the vaccine covered the entire spike protein, and the dominant responses were in regions 160-218 and 743-854. In the small 56-69-year group, the increase in depth fell short of significance, most likely because of low power. Participants were mostly white British, with more females than males. The authors suggested clonal diversity may have been underestimated. Reportedly, close to half of the unique spike-specific TCRs recognized epitopes lying outside the regions that are mutated in the B.1.351 and B.1.1.7 variants.

This clone was counted once. Its antigen remains unidentified. No base-level quality is on record; no much larger clone is a single base apart. V is cut by 7 bases and J by 0 bases, and the space between the germline ends is 9 bases. The cysteine opens and the phenylalanine closes a CDR3 of 13 amino acids. Only the CDR3 region is kept as DNA, spanning 39 bases read in frame from base 1. This specimen's time point label, per the study, means: baseline before first vaccination. Samples from vaccinated people were obtained from the UK trials COV001 and COV002, which included a single-blind randomized controlled phase 2/3 trial of AZD1222 (ChAdOx1 nCoV-19) in healthy adults. Trial participant PBMC samples were collected at day 0 and day 28 after the second dose for TCRbeta chain sequencing. The CDR3 regions of human TCRbeta chains were analyzed by immunosequencing. The authors' pipeline ran thus. TCRs in the repertoires were compared against a reference library of SARS-CoV-2-specific TCRs that had been generated with the MIRA antigen-specificity platform. Breadth was defined as the fraction of unique TCRs that were SARS-CoV-2-associated, and depth was defined as the fraction of total T cells that were SARS-CoV-2-associated. Each spike-specific TCR was assigned to its reactive spike region and to a CD4 or CD8 class using the MIRA data. Log10-transformed breadth and depth values were compared by one-way ANOVA with Sidak's multiple comparisons tests. TCRdb retrieved this table from immuneACCESS and kept in-frame rearrangements only. Not all clones are present; in checked studies, unresolved V genes account for under half, and no reason is known for the remainder. That table supplies the V and J calls and clone size; D and trimming were determined from the DNA. Counted in this sample were about 140,000 clones; over 85% of them appeared once. Of the sample, approximately 4.8% is held by the ten largest clones.

The specimen was peripheral blood, collected on day 0 of AZD1222 vaccination. The sequence is built from TRBV12-3 or TRBV12-4 and TRBJ1-1; the D gene assignment is ambiguous. The sequence came from an adult in good health. CDR3 loop: CASNDILNTEAFF. The DNA reads TGTGCCAGCAATGACATCTTGAACACTGAAGCTTTCTTT.